These 23 T cell receptor beta chains share one sample of origin, sequenced in a study of spatial heterogeneity in lung cancer. From the 5' RACE reads, TCRdb called clonotypes with MiXCR, one entry per CDR3 protein. The sample consists of over 10,000 distinct CDR3 sequences, approximately 5.6% of them appearing once. Findings and limits, study-wide: Intratumoral expanded alpha and beta TCR counts were found to track tumor mutation counts.

These TCRs are of unknown antigen specificity. The time point here: sample taken at primary tumor resection. Specimen: lung tumor tissue, collected at surgery. The receptors come from a female donor with early-stage non-small cell lung cancer.

This clonotype was observed at least ten times. For a library built for alpha chains, this beta chain is a stray read; little rests on its size. The rearrangement joins TRBV7-9 to TRBJ1-2, with TRBD1 matching 7 bases. CDR3 size: 16 residues. The ends lost 5 bases at V and 3 bases at J; junction bases unmatched: 12. CDR1 SEHNR and CDR2 FQNEAQ come from the germline V gene (reference sequence). CDR3 DNA: TGTGCCAGCAGCCTCGCAGGGGGTGGAGGGTACTATGGCTACACCTTC. Translated: CASSLAGGGGYYGYTF.

This clonotype was recorded at least ten times. This beta chain appears as a stray read in a library generated for alpha chains; its size is not informative. This chain connects TRBV10-3 to TRBJ2-2, with D perhaps matching TRBD2 (5 bases). CDR3 length equals 14 residues. In germline, CDR1 is ENHRY, CDR2 SYGVKD. Trimming shortened V by 7 bases and J by 3 bases, and 12 bases separated the two germline ends. CDR3 protein: CAIKEERYTGELFF. In nucleotides, the CDR3 is TGTGCCATCAAAGAGGAGCGGTACACCGGGGAGCTGTTTTTT.

This clonotype was counted ten times or more. Within a library made for alpha chains, this beta chain is off target, and its count is uninformative. CDR3 sequence reads: CSAKETGATDTQYF. For the CDR3, the DNA is TGCAGTGCAAAGGAGACAGGGGCCACAGATACGCAGTATTTT. The chain combines TRBV20-1 with TRBJ2-3, with TRBD1 identical over 8 bases. This CDR3 is built from 14 residues. Germline V CDR1 and CDR2: DFQATT, SNEGSKA (reference sequence). Trimming took 6 bases from V and 2 from J; bases not matched to a gene: 7.

Many counts were recorded for this clonotype. This beta chain is an off-target read within a library intended for alpha chains, so its frequency means little. The chain recombines TRBV18 with TRBJ1-6, with 7 bases that match TRBD1. Per the germline V gene, CDR1 is KGHSH and CDR2 is LQKENI. This CDR3 has 14 amino acids. Unmatched junction bases numbered 6, after V lost 4 bases and J lost 9 bases. The CDR3 sequence: CASSQQGNGSPLHF. CDR3 DNA sequence: TGTGCCAGCTCACAACAGGGGAACGGTTCACCCCTCCACTTT.

Many counts were recorded for this clonotype. This beta chain is off target for a library built for alpha chains, so its abundance means little. The chain has TRBV2 and TRBJ1-4, with 9 nucleotides matching TRBD1. Germline V gene sequence: CDR1 SNHLY, CDR2 FYNNEI. With V trimmed by 9 bases and J by 0 bases, 8 bases remained unmatched. CDR3 size: 16 residues. This CDR3 reads CASHRDRASTNEKLFF. CDR3 DNA sequence: TGTGCCAGTCACCGGGACAGGGCTTCAACTAATGAAAAACTGTTTTTT.

There are many counts of this clonotype. This beta chain appears as a stray read in a library generated for alpha chains; its size is not informative. The chain combines TRBV7-9 with TRBJ2-3; no firm D call. Trimming took 0 bases from V and 0 from J, leaving 10 bases between them. The CDR3 totals 16 residues. Germline V gene sequence: CDR1 SEHNR, CDR2 FQNEAQ (reference sequence). CDR3: CASSLAADFSTDTQYF. CDR3 in DNA: TGTGCCAGCAGCTTAGCGGCAGACTTTAGCACAGATACGCAGTATTTT.

About this clonotype: Within a library made for alpha chains, this beta chain is off target, and its count is uninformative. V and J are TRBV11-2 and TRBJ2-1; D unresolved. V was shortened by 3 bases and J by 4 bases, with 10 bases between the two germline ends. Germline lookup yields CDR1 SGHAT and CDR2 FQNNGV. This CDR3 comprises 14 residues. CDR3 nucleotide sequence: TGTGCCAGCAGCTTCCGACAAATATACAATGAGCAGTTCTTC. Amino acids: CASSFRQIYNEQFF.

At least ten counts were recorded for this clonotype. A library prepared for alpha chains yielded this beta chain as an off-target read; its size is of little meaning. The CDR3 loop is CSARPRSNTEAFF. The CDR3 DNA sequence: TGCAGTGCCCGGCCCAGGTCGAACACTGAAGCTTTCTTT. The chain uses TRBV20-1 and TRBJ1-1; no reliable D call. The germline CDR1 and CDR2 sequences are DFQATT and SNEGSKA (reference sequence). The V and J ends lost 6 bases and 1 base respectively, with 12 bases between them. CDR3 length: 13 amino acids.

A remark on this clonotype: This beta chain appears as a stray read in a library generated for alpha chains; its size is not informative. V usage is TRBV6-5 and J usage is TRBJ2-3, with D hard to call. Germline values: CDR1 MNHEY, CDR2 SVGAGI. The CDR3 totals 13 residues. With 6 bases removed from V and 2 bases from J, the gap between germline ends came to 9 bases. The CDR3 here is CASRGLNTDTQYF. CDR3 sequence (DNA): TGTGCCAGCAGAGGGTTGAACACAGATACGCAGTATTTT.

This clonotype was counted ten times or more. For a library built for alpha chains, this beta chain is a stray read; little rests on its size. The chain carries TRBV15 and TRBJ1-3, with D hard to call. The CDR3 covers 13 residues. The ends were cut back, 3 bases at V and 6 bases at J, with 9 bases in the middle. CDR1 and CDR2 (germline): LNHNV, YYDKDF (reference sequence). The CDR3 coding sequence is TGTGCCACCAGCAGTAGGGTGGAAAACACCATATATTTT. It translates to CATSSRVENTIYF. Full variable domain (rest looked up from reference TRBV15 and TRBJ1-3): DAMVIQNPRYQVTQFGKPVTLSCSQTLNHNVMYWYQQKSSQAPKLLFHYYDKDFNNEADTPDNFQSRRPNTSFCFLDIRSPGLGDTAMYLCATSSRVENTIYFGEGSWLTVV.

Concerning this clonotype itself: This beta chain turned up in a library designed for alpha chains; as an off-target read, its abundance says little. The V call is TRBV3-1, the J call TRBJ2-3; 7 bases fit TRBD1. The CDR3 consists of 14 residues. The germline V gene has CDR1 LGHDT and CDR2 YNNKEL (reference sequence). Trimming took 7 bases from V and 1 from J; bases not matched to a gene: 5. The CDR3 is CASTAQGGTDTQYF. CDR3 nucleotides: TGTGCCAGCACCGCCCAGGGGGGCACAGATACGCAGTATTTT.

In its sample, this clonotype was seen many times. This beta chain was picked up by a library intended for alpha chains and is off target, so its count carries little meaning. The rearrangement links TRBV12-3 or TRBV12-4 to TRBJ2-2; TRBD1 is a possible D gene (5 bases). V was clipped by 2 bases and J by 6 bases, with 7 bases between them. The CDR3 runs 13 residues. CDR3 sequence (DNA): TGTGCCAGCAGTTTATCAGGGCCCGGGGAGCTGTTTTTT. Translation: CASSLSGPGELFF.

This clonotype was picked up many times. This beta chain is a stray sequence in a library constructed for alpha chains; its clone size is not meaningful. The chain combines TRBV12-3 or TRBV12-4 with TRBJ1-4; 8 nucleotides match TRBD1. V was clipped by 2 bases and J by 4 bases; unmatched bases: 12. The CDR3 has 18 amino acids. CDR3 nucleotides: TGTGCCAGCAGTTTACGAGGCAGGGGGCTAAACCATAATGAAAAACTGTTTTTT. This encodes CASSLRGRGLNHNEKLFF.

Concerning this clonotype: This beta chain appears as a stray read in a library generated for alpha chains; its size is not informative. The chain links TRBV2 to TRBJ2-2; tentatively, D is TRBD2 (6 bases). Germline V gives CDR1 SNHLY, CDR2 FYNNEI. This CDR3 has 15 residues. V was cut by 5 bases and J by 4 bases, with 14 bases left in between. DNA for the CDR3: TGTGCCAGCAGTTTCGGCGGGGCTGGCACCGGGGAGCTGTTTTTT. Translated: CASSFGGAGTGELFF.

Regarding this clonotype: This beta chain turned up in a library designed for alpha chains; as an off-target read, its abundance says little. The chain joins TRBV6-6 to TRBJ2-1, with D unresolved. CDR1 and CDR2 (germline): MNHNY, SVGAGI (reference sequence). V was pared by 0 bases and J by 10 bases, with 13 bases between. The CDR3 totals 14 residues. The CDR3 spells CASSYSLDSGEQFF. The CDR3 bases are TGTGCCAGCAGTTACTCTTTAGACTCCGGGGAGCAGTTCTTC.

In this sample, this clonotype turned up many times. This beta chain turned up in a library designed for alpha chains; as an off-target read, its abundance says little. The rearrangement joins TRBV4-1 to TRBJ1-1; 8 bases align to TRBD1. This CDR3 contains 17 residues. Germline V gene data show CDR1 as MGHRA and CDR2 as YSYEKL. Unmatched junction bases numbered 9, after V lost 3 bases and J lost 0 bases. The CDR3: CASSQNRGVLVNTEAFF. For the CDR3, the DNA is TGCGCCAGCAGCCAGAACAGGGGGGTGTTGGTGAACACTGAAGCTTTCTTT.

This clonotype has a count of ten or more. This beta chain is a stray sequence in a library constructed for alpha chains; its clone size is not meaningful. The chain has TRBV5-1 and TRBJ1-2; 10 nucleotides align to TRBD1. The J segment lost 8 bases and the V segment lost 3 bases, leaving 4 bases of the junction unmatched. The CDR3 totals 13 residues. CDR1 SGHRS and CDR2 YFSETQ come from the germline V gene. CDR3 bases: TGCGCCAGCAGCTCCGGGACAGGGGAGGGCTACACCTTC. Translating it yields CASSSGTGEGYTF.

In its sample, this clonotype was seen many times. This beta chain came through as a stray read in a library set up for alpha chains, and its size says little. The rearrangement joins TRBV7-2 to TRBJ2-7, with D perhaps being TRBD1 or TRBD2 (7 bases each). CDR3 length: 13 amino acids. Trimming removed 3 bases at V and 6 bases at J, with 12 bases between. Germline V CDR1 and CDR2: SGHTA, FQGNSA. The CDR3 DNA reads TGTGCCAGCAGCTTCGACAGGGAGGGCGAGCAGTACTTC. Translation: CASSFDREGEQYF.

This clonotype was observed many times. This beta chain is off target for a library built for alpha chains, so its abundance means little. This chain joins TRBV3-1 and TRBJ2-3; 8 bases match TRBD2. J lost 0 bases, V lost 6 bases, and 2 bases had no gene match. There are 14 residues in the CDR3. Germline CDR1 reads LGHDT; CDR2 reads YNNKEL (reference sequence). CDR3 amino acids: CASSTSGSTDTQYF. In DNA form, the CDR3 reads TGTGCCAGCAGTACTAGCGGAAGCACAGATACGCAGTATTTT.

This clonotype was detected ten times or more. This beta chain turned up in a library designed for alpha chains; as an off-target read, its abundance says little. J is TRBJ2-4 and V is TRBV6-2 or TRBV6-3, with TRBD2 matching 13 bases. This CDR3 contains 16 residues. Germline CDR1 MNHEY, CDR2 SVGEGT. Trimming took 2 bases from V and 7 from J; bases not matched to a gene: 5. The CDR3 spells CASSYRLAGGRNIQYF. The CDR3 coding sequence is TGTGCCAGCAGTTACCGACTAGCGGGGGGCCGGAACATTCAGTACTTC.

Of note for this clonotype: The library was built for alpha chains, so this beta chain is an off-target read and its size means little. The J gene is TRBJ1-1, the V gene TRBV5-1; D possibly corresponds to TRBD1 (5 bases). CDR3 length: 13 residues. Looked up from germline, CDR1 is SGHRS and CDR2 is YFSETQ. Between the trimmed V and J ends, which lost 4 bases and 0 bases, there was a span of 7 bases. CDR3 in DNA: TGCGCCAGCAGCATGACAGTGAACACTGAAGCTTTCTTT. It yields the protein CASSMTVNTEAFF.

This clonotype has at least ten counts. The library was prepared for alpha chains; this beta chain is a stray read, so its frequency means little. The chain uses TRBV12-3 or TRBV12-4 and TRBJ1-2; D not certain. This CDR3 contains 12 residues. Trimming removed 7 bases at V and 0 bases at J, with 6 bases between. CDR3 sequence (DNA): TGTGCCAGCACCGAGACTAACTATGGCTACACCTTC. Its protein product is CASTETNYGYTF.

This clonotype was found many times. Being off target in a library aimed at alpha chains, this beta chain has a size of little meaning. The genes are TRBV4-2 and TRBJ2-7, with 9 bases lining up with TRBD2. The CDR3 extends over 16 amino acids. Losses at the gene ends were 4 bases for V and 2 bases for J; bases not matched to a gene: 9. Germline V gives CDR1 LGHNA, CDR2 YNFKEQ. This chain's CDR3 is CASSPTLGTSTYEQYF. CDR3 nucleotide sequence: TGTGCCAGCAGCCCCACGCTCGGGACTAGCACCTACGAGCAGTACTTC.